This passage covers 23 T cell receptor beta chains from one sample sequenced in a study of T cell changes during pregnancy in multiple sclerosis. Sequencing used immunoSEQ multiplex PCR; TCRdb keeps in-frame clones, though not all of them. The repertoire consists of some 60,000 clones, with about 87% occurring once and the leading ten covering approximately 5.3%. The sample consisted of peripheral blood from another person, used as feeder cells. Every receptor here comes from a human donor whose cells served as feeder cells for cultures in a pregnancy study.

This clone was recorded once. The chain has TRBV19 and TRBJ1-5; 7 bases line up with TRBD1. CDR3 length: 16 amino acids. V was clipped by 4 bases and J by 3 bases; unmatched bases: 9. Looked up from germline, CDR1 is LNHDA and CDR2 is SQIVND (reference sequence). The CDR3 protein is CASSTSHRGYNQPQHF. For the CDR3, the DNA is TGTGCCAGTAGTACCTCCCACAGGGGCTACAATCAGCCCCAGCATTTT.

The chain carries TRBV7-3 and TRBJ2-7, with 9 bases that match TRBD1. The germline gives CDR1 SGHTA, CDR2 FQGTGA. The CDR3 loop spans 15 amino acids. V lost 5 bases, J lost 5 bases, and 10 bases stayed unmatched. As DNA, the CDR3 is TGTGCCAGCAGCCCGGACAGGGGTAGAGTTGACGAGCAGTACTTC. Translating it yields CASSPDRGRVDEQYF.

CDR3 bases: TGTGCCAGCAGTTCAGGGAGGCTCTATAATTCACCCCTCCACTTT. As protein: CASSSGRLYNSPLHF. The V and J genes are TRBV6-5 and TRBJ1-6; a weak D match, TRBD1 (5 bases). V lost 4 bases and J lost 3, with 10 bases in between. Germline V gene sequence: CDR1 MNHEY, CDR2 SVGAGI. This CDR3 has 15 residues.

The CDR3 bases are TGTGCCAGCAGGGGGGTAGCGGGAGTGAACAATGAGCAGTTCTTC. Residues: CASRGVAGVNNEQFF. The chain carries TRBV2 and TRBJ2-1, with 9 bases identical to TRBD2. Trimming took 6 bases from V and 5 from J; bases not matched to a gene: 8. The germline V gene encodes CDR1 SNHLY and CDR2 FYNNEI. This CDR3 contains 15 residues. Full variable domain (rest looked up from reference TRBV2 and TRBJ2-1): EPEVTQTPSHQVTQMGQEVILRCVPISNHLYFYWYRQILGQKVEFLVSFYNNEISEKSEIFDDQFSVERPDGSNFTLKIRSTKLEDSAMYFCASRGVAGVNNEQFFGPGTRLTVL.

This clone was seen a single time. The chain combines TRBV29-1 with TRBJ2-1; the match to TRBD2 covers 8 bases. CDR3 length: 11 residues. The V segment lost 8 bases and the J segment 9 bases; nucleotides outside the gene matches: 6. CDR1 and CDR2 (germline): SQVTM, ANQGSEA. The CDR3 protein is CSSGGGAEQFF. CDR3 coding DNA: TGCAGCTCGGGAGGGGGAGCTGAGCAGTTCTTC.

This clone occurred a few times. This chain links TRBV2 with TRBJ2-2; D remains unclear. The CDR3 sequence is 13 residues long. Deletions cut 4 bases from V and 3 bases from J, with 6 bases between. CDR1 and CDR2 (germline): SNHLY, FYNNEI. In DNA form, the CDR3 reads TGTGCCAGCAGTGCGGGTTACACCGGGGAGCTGTTTTTT. Translated, it gives CASSAGYTGELFF.

The V and J genes are TRBV18 and TRBJ1-5, with TRBD1 matching over 8 bases. From germline, CDR1 is KGHSH and CDR2 LQKENI. CDR3 length: 14 amino acids. V trimming: 6 bases; J trimming: 3 bases; junction bases outside the gene matches: 4. DNA for the CDR3: TGTGCCAGCTCGGGACAGGACCTCAATCAGCCCCAGCATTTT. As protein: CASSGQDLNQPQHF.

The rearrangement links TRBV7-2 to TRBJ2-4, with 9 nucleotides matching TRBD1. Trimming cost V 1 base and J 6 bases; bases outside gene matches: 7. Germline V CDR1 and CDR2: SGHTA, FQGNSA. This CDR3 is 16 amino acids long. The CDR3 DNA sequence: TGTGCCAGCAGCTTAGGGGTGGACAGGGGCGGAAACATTCAGTACTTC. Translation: CASSLGVDRGGNIQYF.

This clone appeared a single time. The chain employs TRBV9 and TRBJ1-1; D remains unclear. Trimming took off 1 base at V and 7 bases at J, with 11 bases between the two ends. Germline CDR1 SGDLS, CDR2 YYNGEE. The CDR3 is 13 residues long. CDR3 sequence: CASSVSPGIEAFF. In DNA, the CDR3 is TGTGCCAGCAGCGTAAGCCCCGGGATTGAAGCTTTCTTT.

DNA for the CDR3: TGTGCCAGTAGGAGTGCAGCGGCGGGGTATGGCTACACCTTC. Residues: CASRSAAAGYGYTF. This sequence joins TRBV19 and TRBJ1-2, with unresolved D. V was cut by 6 bases and J by 5 bases, with 16 bases left in between. CDR1 LNHDA and CDR2 SQIVND come from the germline V gene (reference sequence). There are 14 residues in the CDR3.

This clone was counted a single time. The CDR3 loop reads CASSPQGAGNEQFF. The CDR3 DNA reads TGTGCCAGCAGCCCCCAGGGGGCAGGCAATGAGCAGTTCTTC. This chain uses TRBV13 with TRBJ2-1; 8 positions agree with TRBD1. CDR1 is PRHDT and CDR2 is FYEKMQ in the germline V gene (reference sequence). The CDR3 covers 14 residues. The junction had 6 bases not matched to a gene; V was cut back by 5 bases and J by 6 bases.

The chain employs TRBV29-1 and TRBJ2-1, with D maybe TRBD2 (6 bases). V was trimmed by 7 bases and J by 4 bases, leaving 11 bases between them. Germline V gene lookup returns CDR1 SQVTM and CDR2 ANQGSEA. The CDR3 runs to 12 residues. CDR3 nucleotide sequence: TGCAGCGCTACCCTAGCGTACAATGAGCAGTTCTTC. Residues: CSATLAYNEQFF.

This chain joins TRBV6-5 and TRBJ1-2; D perhaps matches TRBD1 (6 bases). The CDR3 runs to 13 residues. V lost 6 bases and J lost 7, with 15 bases in between. Germline CDR1 and CDR2: MNHEY and SVGAGI. CDR3 amino acids: CASRAGHYGGYTF. The CDR3 nucleotides read TGTGCCAGCAGGGCGGGACATTACGGTGGCTACACCTTC.

The sample holds one count of this clone. V usage is TRBV7-9 and J usage is TRBJ2-7, with D tentatively TRBD2 (5 bases). Germline V gives CDR1 SEHNR, CDR2 FQNEAQ (reference sequence). The CDR3 is 16 residues long. The V end was cut by 2 bases, the J end by 3 bases, with 17 bases between. CDR3 loop: CASSLRATTNYYEQYF. In nucleotides, the CDR3 is TGTGCCAGCAGCTTAAGGGCGACTACTAATTACTACGAGCAGTACTTC.

The chain couples TRBV6-6 to TRBJ1-1, with D possibly TRBD1 on 5 matching bases. Trimming cost V 2 bases and J 11 bases, with 9 bases left between them. CDR1 MNHNY and CDR2 SVGAGI come from the germline V gene (reference sequence). The CDR3 has 11 residues. CDR3 residues: CASSYKGEAFF. CDR3 nucleotide sequence: TGTGCCAGCAGTTACAAAGGGGAGGCTTTCTTT.

J is TRBJ2-3 and V is TRBV11-2; 8 bases are a match to TRBD2. The V segment lost 0 bases and the J segment 4 bases; nucleotides outside the gene matches: 3. The CDR3 has 15 amino acids. CDR1 SGHAT and CDR2 FQNNGV come from the germline V gene. The CDR3 sequence is CASSLDRGGPDTQYF. CDR3 nucleotide sequence: TGTGCCAGCAGCTTAGATCGGGGGGGGCCAGATACGCAGTATTTT.

J is TRBJ1-2 and V is TRBV5-1; D is possibly TRBD1 (5 bases). Trimming pared 0 bases from V and 5 bases from J, leaving 11 bases between. Germline V gene sequence: CDR1 SGHRS, CDR2 YFSETQ. CDR3 length: 14 amino acids. The CDR3 reads CASSLEVGGYGYTF. DNA of the CDR3: TGCGCCAGCAGCTTGGAAGTCGGGGGATATGGCTACACCTTC.

V gene TRBV10-2 combines with J gene TRBJ2-1; D not certain. Germline assignment: CDR1 WSHSY and CDR2 SAAADI. This CDR3 is 13 amino acids long. V dropped 8 bases and J dropped 8 bases, with 16 bases sitting between them. For the CDR3, the DNA is TGCGCCAGCTGTTTGACCAGTGGCGATGAGCAGTTCTTC. Protein product: CASCLTSGDEQFF.

The rearrangement uses TRBV13 and TRBJ2-5, with 7 bases lining up with TRBD1. Unmatched junction bases numbered 5, after V lost 4 bases and J lost 6 bases. CDR1 is PRHDT, CDR2 FYEKMQ, per germline (reference sequence). This CDR3 spans 13 amino acids. The chain's CDR3 is CASSSQQGKTQYF. Written as DNA, the CDR3 is TGTGCCAGCAGCTCGCAACAGGGGAAGACCCAGTACTTC.

This chain links TRBV30 with TRBJ2-6; 7 bases map to TRBD2. Germline CDR1 reads GTSNPN; CDR2 reads SVGIG (reference sequence). The V segment lost 4 bases and the J segment 0 bases; nucleotides outside the gene matches: 3. The CDR3 runs 15 residues. The CDR3 DNA reads as TGTGCCTGGACGGCGGGGGACTCTGGGGCCAACGTCCTGACTTTC. Protein: CAWTAGDSGANVLTF.

For the CDR3, the DNA is TGCGCCAGCAGCTTGACAGGGGGCGTGGAGACCCAGTACTTC. Translated, it gives CASSLTGGVETQYF. This rearrangement joins TRBV5-1 to TRBJ2-5, with 9 bases identical to TRBD1. This CDR3 has 14 residues. Looked up from germline, CDR1 is SGHRS and CDR2 is YFSETQ. The trim removed 1 base at V and 5 bases at J, leaving 3 bases unmatched.

This clone is labeled as medium-sized (0.01 to 0.1%). The CDR3 sequence: CASSDSTSGSNEQFF. CDR3 in DNA: TGTGCCAGCAGTGACTCGACTAGCGGGAGCAATGAGCAGTTCTTC. This chain links TRBV6-4 with TRBJ2-1, with 12 bases that match TRBD2. J gave up 6 bases and V 0 bases, and 0 bases lay outside the gene matches. Germline V CDR1 and CDR2: MRHNA, SNTAGT. The CDR3 is 15 residues long.

The chain combines TRBV9 with TRBJ1-3; weak D call: TRBD1 (5 bases). Trimming left V 4 bases short and J 1 base short, with 12 bases between. Germline V gene lookup returns CDR1 SGDLS and CDR2 YYNGEE. CDR3 size: 15 residues. This chain's CDR3 is CASSPLKGSGNTIYF. DNA of the CDR3: TGTGCCAGCAGCCCCCTCAAGGGGTCTGGAAACACCATATATTTT.